The TCR beta chain under discussion was sequenced for a study of shared clonotypes between healthy human individuals. Findings and limits, study-wide: Richness estimates generally favored naive over memory subsets. What rarefaction showed was incomplete sorted-subset sequencing despite large depth.

Comment on this clone: What it binds is not known.

Deletions cut 3 bases from V and 4 bases from J, with 10 bases between. CDR3 length: 14 residues. Germline CDR1 reads MNHEY; CDR2 reads SMNVEV (reference sequence). Original methodology: From ImmunoSEQ came sequences covering only the junction and carrying no quality scores, so filtering differed. Some clones are missing from TCRdb's copy, which holds only in-frame ones; the method was immunoSEQ multiplex PCR. V, J and clone size were drawn from that table, and D and trimming were deduced from the DNA. Of fewer than 1.8 million clones listed, 98% to 99% are singletons. This chain links TRBV27 with TRBJ1-5, with D perhaps matching TRBD1 (5 bases). The source is a man under 40 in good health. Material for sequencing was naive CD4+ T cells sorted from blood. This sample's subset: CD45RA+ positively selected. CDR3 nucleotides: TGTGCCAGCAGTTTCCGGGACGGAAATCAGCCCCAGCATTTT. It is translated as CASSFRDGNQPQHF.